The TCR beta chain described here comes from a study of post-analysis software for immune sequencing data. Study background: Relapsing-remitting, secondary progressive and progressive-relapsing multiple sclerosis courses were included. Study-wide results and limits: Higher frequency in patients than in controls was seen for about 5 TRBV segments, with TRBV5-6, TRBV5-1 and TRBV20-1 among them. Controls showed significantly higher normalized Chao1 diversity than did multiple sclerosis patients. Under F measure analysis, samples from one preparation batch co-clustered strongly.

Remarks on this clonotype: Antigen specificity is unknown. Germline is not matched at one junction end, which may reflect a read error.

Presence of unique molecular identifiers characterized the TCR beta cDNA libraries. From roughly 1 to 10 million T cells, around 500,000 cDNA molecules were obtained. TCRdb fed the PCR reads into MiXCR, producing one record per CDR3 protein. Among about 210,000 distinct CDR3 sequences, 29% were seen once, and the ten largest hold around 3.2%. Germline assignment: CDR1 DFQATT and CDR2 SNEGSKA (reference sequence). The length of the CDR3 is 15 residues. Specimen: blood. This sequence originates from a girl aged 2 to 17 with multiple sclerosis. This chain joins TRBV20-1 and TRBJ2-5; no clear D. As DNA, the CDR3 is TGCAGTGCTAGAGTTCGCAGAGTACCAAGAGAGGCCCAGTACTTC. It translates to CSARVRRVPREAQYF.